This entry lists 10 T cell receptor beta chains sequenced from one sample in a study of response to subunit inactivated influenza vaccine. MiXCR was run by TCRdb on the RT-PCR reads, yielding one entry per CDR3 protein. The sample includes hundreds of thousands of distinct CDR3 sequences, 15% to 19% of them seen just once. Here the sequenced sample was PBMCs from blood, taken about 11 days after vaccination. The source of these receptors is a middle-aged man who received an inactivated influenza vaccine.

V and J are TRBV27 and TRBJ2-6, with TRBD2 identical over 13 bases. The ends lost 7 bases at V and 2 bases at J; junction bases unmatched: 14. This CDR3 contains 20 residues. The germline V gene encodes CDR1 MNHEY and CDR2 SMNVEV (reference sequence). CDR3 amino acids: CASIRTGLAGFLPGANVLTF. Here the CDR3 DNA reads TGTGCCAGCATTCGGACGGGACTAGCGGGATTTCTACCTGGGGCCAACGTCCTGACTTTC.

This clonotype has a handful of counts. The CDR3 DNA reads TGTGCCAGCAGCCCCCTGGGTAGCGGGTCTAGCACAGATACGCAGTATTTT. Translation gives CASSPLGSGSSTDTQYF. The chain carries TRBV7-2 and TRBJ2-3; 7 bases are shared with TRBD2. The CDR3 totals 17 residues. Germline CDR1 is SGHTA and CDR2 is FQGNSA. Unmatched junction bases numbered 11, after V lost 5 bases and J lost 0 bases.

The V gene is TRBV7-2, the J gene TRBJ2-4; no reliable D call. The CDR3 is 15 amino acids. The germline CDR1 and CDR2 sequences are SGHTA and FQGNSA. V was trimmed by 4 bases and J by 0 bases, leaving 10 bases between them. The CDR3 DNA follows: TGTGCCAGCAGCTCCTCCGCGCTAGCCAAAAACATTCAGTACTTC. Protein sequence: CASSSSALAKNIQYF.

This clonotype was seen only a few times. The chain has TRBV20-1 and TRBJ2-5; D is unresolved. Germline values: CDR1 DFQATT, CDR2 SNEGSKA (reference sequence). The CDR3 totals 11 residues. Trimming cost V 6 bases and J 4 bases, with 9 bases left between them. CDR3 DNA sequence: TGCAGTGCACCAAAGGGAGAGACCCAGTACTTC. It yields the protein CSAPKGETQYF.

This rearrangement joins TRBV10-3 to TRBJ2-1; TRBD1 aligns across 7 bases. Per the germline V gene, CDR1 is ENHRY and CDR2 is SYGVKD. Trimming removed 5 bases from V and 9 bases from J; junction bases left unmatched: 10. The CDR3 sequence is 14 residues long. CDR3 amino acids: CAISPGTADAEQFF. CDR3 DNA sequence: TGTGCCATCAGTCCCGGGACAGCCGACGCTGAGCAGTTCTTC.

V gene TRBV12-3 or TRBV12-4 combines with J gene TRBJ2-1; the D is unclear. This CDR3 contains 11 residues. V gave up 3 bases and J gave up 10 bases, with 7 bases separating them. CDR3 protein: CASSLTPEQFF. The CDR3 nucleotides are TGTGCCAGCAGTTTGACCCCCGAGCAGTTCTTC.

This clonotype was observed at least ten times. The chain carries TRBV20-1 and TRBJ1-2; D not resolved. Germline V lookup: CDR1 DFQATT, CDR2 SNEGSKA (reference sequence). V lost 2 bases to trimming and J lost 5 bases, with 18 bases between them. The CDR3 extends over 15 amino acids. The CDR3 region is CSARLDRVVVYGYTF. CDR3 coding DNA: TGCAGTGCTAGACTGGACCGCGTGGTTGTATATGGCTACACCTTC.

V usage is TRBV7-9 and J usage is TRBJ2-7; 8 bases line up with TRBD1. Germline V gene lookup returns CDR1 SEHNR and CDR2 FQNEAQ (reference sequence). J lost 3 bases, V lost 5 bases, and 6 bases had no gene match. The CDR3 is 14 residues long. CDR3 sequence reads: CASSPWDRLYEQYF. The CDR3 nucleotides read TGTGCCAGCAGCCCCTGGGACAGGCTCTACGAGCAGTACTTC. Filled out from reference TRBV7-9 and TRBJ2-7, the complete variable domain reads DTGVSQNPRHKITKRGQNVTFRCDPISEHNRLYWYRQTLGQGPEFLTYFQNEAQLEKSRLLSDRFSAERPKGSFSTLEIQRTEQGDSAMYLCASSPWDRLYEQYFGPGTRLTVT.

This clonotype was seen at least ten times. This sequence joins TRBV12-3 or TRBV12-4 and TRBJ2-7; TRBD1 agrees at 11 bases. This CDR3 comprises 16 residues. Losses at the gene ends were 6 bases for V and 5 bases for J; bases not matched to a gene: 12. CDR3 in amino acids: CASSHRDRGVKNEQYF. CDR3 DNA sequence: TGTGCCAGCAGCCACCGGGACAGGGGGGTTAAGAACGAGCAGTACTTC.

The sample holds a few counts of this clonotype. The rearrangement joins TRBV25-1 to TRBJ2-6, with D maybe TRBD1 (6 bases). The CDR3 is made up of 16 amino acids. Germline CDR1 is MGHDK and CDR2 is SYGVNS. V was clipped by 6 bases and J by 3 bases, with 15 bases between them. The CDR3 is CASSPTGLIGANVLTF. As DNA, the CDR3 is TGTGCCAGCAGCCCGACAGGTCTAATTGGGGCCAACGTCCTGACTTTC.